This T cell receptor (beta chain) was sequenced in a study of blood T cell repertoires in COVID-19 (dated by TCRdb to 2020 to 2021). Study-wide context: Samples covering the acute and convalescent phases of COVID-19 were provided by collaborators in the United States, Italy and Spain. The prospective study material was composed of cDNA or gDNA derived from T cells, B-cell-depleted T cells, or PBMCs. The dataset comprised deeply sampled blood TCRbeta repertoires from subjects exposed to, actively infected with, or recovered from COVID-19. The repertoires were released in a freely available public database intended as a resource for research on the immune response to SARS-CoV-2. The samples were drawn from two sources: the first 160 participants of the ongoing ImmuneRACE study, and 1,254 subjects contributed by 6 global collaborators. Sample metadata almost always included a de-identified subject ID, COVID-19 status, age in years and sex. Where available, HLA class I and class II types were obtained from metadata supplied by the sample provider rather than from assay-based typing.

TCRbeta CDR3 regions were amplified from genomic DNA using the immunoSEQ Assay, a bias-controlled multiplex PCR. For the original study's pipeline: Nucleated cell counts per sample were estimated from amplification of reference gene primers within the assay. Sequence reads were collapsed and filtered to measure the absolute abundance of every unique TCRbeta CDR3 rearrangement. For each sample, productive Simpson clonality was calculated as the square root of Simpson's diversity index across productive rearrangements. Here the immuneACCESS table is served through TCRdb, limited to in-frame sequences with V and J called. Missing clones are a known gap in these copies; in checked studies unresolved V genes cover under half, and the rest lacks a known reason. V, J and clone size are those of that table, while D and trimming were read from the DNA. Recorded for this sample are 20,000 to 30,000 clones; 90% to 95% of them occurred a single time. The top ten hold about 32% of the sample.

What the research found in general, with its limitations: Clinical and demographic metadata were provided uncurated, with the amount varying by source and participant.

V is clipped by 1 base and J by 0 bases, and the sequence between their germline boundaries is 3 bases long. The CDR3 has 13 amino acids, counting the end cysteine and phenylalanine. Left in the record is the CDR3 DNA by itself, 39 bases read in frame from the first base. Looking up the germline V gene (reference sequence) yields CDR1 SEHNR and CDR2 FQNEAQ. The collaborating institutions used their own protocols to collect whole blood in K2EDTA tubes. Collaborator samples were shipped for TCRbeta analysis as frozen whole blood, isolated PBMCs, or DNA extracted from either sample type. This clone was seen only once. There is no known antigen for this receptor. Base quality data are lacking; no much larger clone is found one base away.

Here the chain combines TRBV7-9 and TRBJ1-1, with the D gene too uncertain to name. The clonotype originates from a man between 70 and 80 years old with active COVID-19. Sequencing was performed on peripheral blood. At the DNA level, the sequence is TGTGCCAGCAGCTTAGTCGTGAACACTGAAGCTTTCTTT. Translation gives CASSLVVNTEAFF.